The present T cell receptor (beta chain) was sequenced within a study of CD8+ T cells in alopecia areata. Treatment noted: oral pan-JAK inhibitor, 5-10 mg twice daily. Alopecia areata patients had lesional scalp punch biopsies and peripheral blood taken from them. Both CD4+ and CD8+ T cells were separated by sorting PBMCs. Extracted from the samples, RNA was reverse transcribed into cDNA to serve as the sequencing template. The assay was immunoSEQ multiplex PCR, and TCRdb's table has in-frame clones only and misses some. Counted here are tens of thousands of clones, over 85% occurring once; the ten biggest clones make up 15% to 20%. The trim removed 0 bases at V and 5 bases at J, leaving 5 bases unmatched. Germline loops: CDR1 LGHNA, CDR2 YSLEER. The CDR3 covers 16 residues.

The V and J genes are TRBV4-3 and TRBJ2-1; TRBD2 matches at 9 bases. The sequenced sample was CD8+ T cells sorted from blood, obtained at week 24, from a patient treated with tofacitinib. The clonotype was recovered from a human donor with alopecia areata. CDR3 residues: CASSQEGLAIHNEQFF. The DNA of the CDR3 is TGCGCCAGCAGCCAAGAAGGACTAGCGATTCACAATGAGCAGTTCTTC.